This TCR beta chain appears in the sequencing data of a study of blood T cell repertoires in COVID-19. The data were produced by immunoSEQ multiplex PCR, yet TCRdb's version contains in-frame clones alone and is incomplete. The sample holds a few hundred thousand clones; 87% are singletons and the top ten take about 6%. V lost 0 bases, J lost 4 bases, and 6 bases stayed unmatched. The CDR3 runs 16 residues. Germline CDR1 and CDR2: MGHRA and YSYEKL. The sample was PBMCs or T cells enriched from blood (not recorded which). This rearrangement joins TRBV4-1 to TRBJ2-7, with 10 bases matching TRBD1. This clonotype was sampled from a woman in her thirties who had recovered from COVID-19. The DNA of the CDR3 is TGCGCCAGCAGCCAAGAGCGACAGGGGGCAATGTACGAGCAGTACTTC. Translation gives CASSQERQGAMYEQYF.